The 19 T cell receptor beta chains reported below all come from one sample, sequenced in a study of long-term antiretroviral therapy in people with HIV. The immunoSEQ assay was v3.0, run at survey level. Here immunoSEQ multiplex PCR was the method, and the copy in TCRdb shows in-frame clones only, minus some. This table has 25,000 to 35,000 clones, 70% to 90% appearing once. Sequenced material: unsorted PBMCs, taken 0.5 years after starting antiretroviral therapy. The receptors derive from a woman under 30 with HIV.

The gene calls are TRBV15 and TRBJ2-3; D possibly corresponds to TRBD1 (7 bases). With 0 bases removed from V and 5 bases from J, the gap between germline ends came to 12 bases. Per the germline V gene, CDR1 is LNHNV and CDR2 is YYDKDF (reference sequence). This CDR3 is 15 amino acids long. The CDR3 DNA follows: TGTGCCACCAGCAGAGACAGGGGGACTCTAGATACGCAGTATTTT. It codes for CATSRDRGTLDTQYF.

The sample holds one count of this clone. In DNA, the CDR3 is TGTGCCAGCAGCGGGGGGACGGGGGCCTACGAGCAGTACTTC. Protein: CASSGGTGAYEQYF. This sequence joins TRBV5-4 and TRBJ2-7; tentative D call: TRBD2 (6 bases). Trimming removed 4 bases at V and 2 bases at J, with 13 bases between. Germline assignment: CDR1 SGHNT and CDR2 YYREEE (reference sequence). CDR3 length: 14 amino acids.

The chain links TRBV27 to TRBJ1-5; possible D gene TRBD1, 6 bases. The V gene lost 3 bases and the J gene lost 4 bases, with 13 bases spanning the gap. CDR1 MNHEY and CDR2 SMNVEV come from the germline V gene (reference sequence). The CDR3 has 15 residues. The CDR3 loop reads CASSFSGQPNQPQHF. The CDR3 nucleotides are TGTGCCAGCAGTTTCTCTGGACAGCCTAATCAGCCCCAGCATTTT.

V gene TRBV7-2 combines with J gene TRBJ2-5; 7 positions match TRBD2. V trimming: 0 bases; J trimming: 5 bases; junction bases outside the gene matches: 9. Germline CDR1 is SGHTA and CDR2 is FQGNSA. This CDR3 is 16 amino acids long. The CDR3 loop reads CASSLALGGVGETQYF. The DNA of the CDR3 is TGTGCCAGCAGCTTAGCGTTGGGGGGGGTGGGTGAGACCCAGTACTTC.

This clone has just a few counts. The CDR3 sequence: CASSGPGQTHYEQYF. The CDR3 nucleotides are TGTGCCAGCAGCGGTCCGGGACAAACGCACTACGAGCAGTACTTC. The chain uses TRBV5-5 and TRBJ2-7, with D maybe TRBD1 (6 bases). The V gene's germline CDR1 is SGHKS and CDR2 YYEKEE (reference sequence). The CDR3 spans 15 residues. The V end was cut by 4 bases, the J end by 3 bases, with 17 bases between.

The rearrangement joins TRBV19 to TRBJ2-2; D call uncertain. Germline V lookup: CDR1 LNHDA, CDR2 SQIVND (reference sequence). The CDR3 runs 13 residues. The V end lost 3 bases, the J end lost 4 bases, and 6 bases lay between the germline ends. The DNA for the CDR3 is TGTGCCAGTAGTATGGATGGCACCGGGGAGCTGTTTTTT. Its translation: CASSMDGTGELFF.

J is TRBJ1-1 and V is TRBV29-1; TRBD1 agrees at 8 bases. The CDR3 length is 12 residues. The germline V gene has CDR1 SQVTM and CDR2 ANQGSEA. Trimming cost V 3 bases and J 7 bases; bases outside gene matches: 4. For the CDR3, the DNA is TGCAGCGTTGAGTACGGACAGGGTGAAGCTTTCTTT. Its translation is CSVEYGQGEAFF.

This clone was detected once. Its ends do not fully match the called genes, so a read error is possible. The chain links TRBV7-8 to TRBJ2-7; D gene ambiguous. Per germline, CDR1 SGHVS and CDR2 FQNEAQ. There are 11 residues in the CDR3. The CDR3 nucleotides are TGTGCCAGCAGCTTGAGCGCCAGCGTCTCCTTC. This gives the protein CASSLSASVSF.

V is TRBV9 and J is TRBJ2-1; TRBD2 matches at 8 bases. The CDR3 is 16 residues long. Trimming cost V 4 bases and J 8 bases; bases outside gene matches: 14. Germline V gene sequence: CDR1 SGDLS, CDR2 YYNGEE. The DNA for the CDR3 is TGTGCCAGCAGCATCCATCGAAGCGGGAGTAGCTATGAGCAGTTCTTC. Translating it yields CASSIHRSGSSYEQFF. Full variable domain (remainder filled in from reference TRBV9 and TRBJ2-1): DSGVTQTPKHLITATGQRVTLRCSPRSGDLSVYWYQQSLDQGLQFLIQYYNGEERAKGNILERFSAQQFPDLHSELNLSSLELGDSALYFCASSIHRSGSSYEQFFGPGTRLTVL.

The J gene is TRBJ1-2, the V gene TRBV5-1; D gene unclear. The CDR3 has 14 amino acids. Trimming took 4 bases from V and 2 from J, leaving 12 bases between them. Germline CDR1 SGHRS, CDR2 YFSETQ. CDR3 DNA: TGCGCCAGCAGCCCCCCCTTGGACAACTATGGCTACACCTTC. This gives the protein CASSPPLDNYGYTF.

The CDR3 DNA reads TGCGCCAGCAGCATGGGGCTTATGACTAGCGGGAGGAATGAGCAGTTCTTC. Its translation is CASSMGLMTSGRNEQFF. J is TRBJ2-1 and V is TRBV4-3, with 13 bases identical to TRBD2. Germline V gene lookup returns CDR1 LGHNA and CDR2 YSLEER. V shed 5 bases, J shed 7 bases, and the junction held 11 bases outside the gene matches. CDR3 length: 17 amino acids.

This chain links TRBV6-4 with TRBJ2-2; D call uncertain. Trimming took 3 bases from V and 4 from J, leaving 6 bases between them. Germline assignment: CDR1 MRHNA and CDR2 SNTAGT. The CDR3 has 13 amino acids. The CDR3 region is CASSEIATGELFF. The CDR3 coding sequence is TGTGCCAGCAGTGAAATTGCCACCGGGGAGCTGTTTTTT.

This chain links TRBV19 with TRBJ2-7; 8 bases fit TRBD1. Germline CDR1 is LNHDA and CDR2 is SQIVND (reference sequence). The V segment lost 4 bases and the J segment 2 bases; nucleotides outside the gene matches: 1. This CDR3 comprises 13 residues. The CDR3 here is CASSNRGAYEQYF. CDR3 bases: TGTGCCAGTAGTAACAGGGGGGCCTACGAGCAGTACTTC.

V usage is TRBV6-6 and J usage is TRBJ2-3; 9 bases align to TRBD1. The junction had 2 bases not matched to a gene; V was cut back by 0 bases and J by 4 bases. Germline assignment: CDR1 MNHNY and CDR2 SVGAGI (reference sequence). The CDR3 sequence is 15 residues long. The CDR3 DNA is TGTGCCAGCAGTTACTCCCGGGACAGGGCAGATACGCAGTATTTT. It codes for CASSYSRDRADTQYF.

CDR3 region: CASSYGGSTYEQYF. The CDR3 nucleotides read TGTGCCAGCAGTTACGGGGGGTCCACCTACGAGCAGTACTTC. The rearrangement uses TRBV6-6 and TRBJ2-7, with TRBD2 as a possible D gene (6 bases). From germline, CDR1 is MNHNY and CDR2 SVGAGI (reference sequence). The CDR3 loop spans 14 amino acids. V lost 2 bases and J lost 2, with 10 bases in between.

J is TRBJ2-7 and V is TRBV19; D is uncertain. Germline CDR1 LNHDA, CDR2 SQIVND (reference sequence). The CDR3 consists of 11 residues. Trimming cost V 2 bases and J 5 bases, with 4 bases left between them. The CDR3 is CASSIRDEQYF. In DNA, the CDR3 is TGTGCCAGTAGTATAAGGGACGAGCAGTACTTC. The complete variable domain, with remaining parts taken from reference TRBV19 and TRBJ2-7, reads DGGITQSPKYLFRKEGQNVTLSCEQNLNHDAMYWYRQDPGQGLRLIYYSQIVNDFQKGDIAEGYSVSREKKESFPLTVTSAQKNPTAFYLCASSIRDEQYFGPGTRLTVT.

The CDR3 sequence is CTSSRRRHEQFF. DNA for the CDR3: TGCACCAGCAGCCGAAGGAGGCATGAGCAGTTCTTC. This chain connects TRBV1 to TRBJ2-1; TRBD2 is taken as the D call from the table, unchecked against the DNA. TRBV1 is a documented pseudogene. This CDR3 comprises 12 residues.

This chain joins TRBV19 and TRBJ1-5; 7 positions match TRBD1. The CDR3 extends over 16 amino acids. The J segment lost 5 bases and the V segment lost 3 bases, leaving 10 bases of the junction unmatched. Per germline, CDR1 LNHDA and CDR2 SQIVND (reference sequence). Here the CDR3 DNA reads TGTGCCAGTAGTATCGACAGGGCCCCTTCCGATCAGCCCCAGCATTTT. Protein: CASSIDRAPSDQPQHF.

The chain joins TRBV7-2 to TRBJ2-5; 7 bases fit TRBD2. The junction had 9 bases not matched to a gene; V was cut back by 3 bases and J by 5 bases. Germline V gene sequence: CDR1 SGHTA, CDR2 FQGNSA. The CDR3 runs 15 residues. The CDR3 region is CASSLRRAGPETQYF. CDR3 DNA: TGTGCCAGCAGCTTGCGGCGAGCGGGACCGGAGACCCAGTACTTC.